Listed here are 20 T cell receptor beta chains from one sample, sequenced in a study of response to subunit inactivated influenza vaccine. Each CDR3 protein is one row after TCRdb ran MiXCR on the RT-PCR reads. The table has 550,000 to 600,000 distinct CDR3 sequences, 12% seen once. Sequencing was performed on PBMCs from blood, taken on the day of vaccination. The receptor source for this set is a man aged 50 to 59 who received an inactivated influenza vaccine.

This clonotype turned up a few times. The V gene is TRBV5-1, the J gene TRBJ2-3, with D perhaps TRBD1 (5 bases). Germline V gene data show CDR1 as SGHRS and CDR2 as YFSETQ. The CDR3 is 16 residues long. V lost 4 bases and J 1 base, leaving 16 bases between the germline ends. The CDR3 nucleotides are TGCGCCAGCAGCAAAAATGCACTCAGGGGCACAGATACGCAGTATTTT. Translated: CASSKNALRGTDTQYF.

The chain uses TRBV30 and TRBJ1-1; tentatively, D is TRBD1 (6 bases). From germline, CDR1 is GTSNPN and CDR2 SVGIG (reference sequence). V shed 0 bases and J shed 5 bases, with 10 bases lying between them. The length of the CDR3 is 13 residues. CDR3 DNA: TGTGCCTGGAGTGTTCTCCAGGGGACTGAAGCTTTCTTT. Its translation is CAWSVLQGTEAFF.

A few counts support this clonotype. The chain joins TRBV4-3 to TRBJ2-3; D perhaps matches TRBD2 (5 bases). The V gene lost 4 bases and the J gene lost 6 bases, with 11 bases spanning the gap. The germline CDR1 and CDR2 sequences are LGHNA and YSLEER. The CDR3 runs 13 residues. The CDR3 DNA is TGCGCCAGCAGCCCCCCGTCGGGGGATACGCAGTATTTT. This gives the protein CASSPPSGDTQYF.

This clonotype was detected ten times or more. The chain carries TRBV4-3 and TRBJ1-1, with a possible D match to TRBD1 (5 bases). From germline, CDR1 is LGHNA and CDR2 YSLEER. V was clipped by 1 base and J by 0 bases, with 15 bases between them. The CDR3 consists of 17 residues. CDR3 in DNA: TGCGCCAGCAGCCAAGGTAGGCCAGGGTTCGTGAACACTGAAGCTTTCTTT. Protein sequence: CASSQGRPGFVNTEAFF.

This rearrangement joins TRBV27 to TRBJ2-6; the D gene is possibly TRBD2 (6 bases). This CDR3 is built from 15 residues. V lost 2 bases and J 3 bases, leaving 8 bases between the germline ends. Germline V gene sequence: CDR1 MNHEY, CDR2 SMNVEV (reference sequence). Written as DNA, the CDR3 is TGTGCCAGCAGTTTAGGGGGGAATGGGGCCAACGTCCTGACTTTC. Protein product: CASSLGGNGANVLTF. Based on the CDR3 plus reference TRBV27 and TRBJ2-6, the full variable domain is EAQVTQNPRYLITVTGKKLTVTCSQNMNHEYMSWYRQDPGLGLRQIYYSMNVEVTDKGDVPEGYKVSRKEKRNFPLILESPSPNQTSLYFCASSLGGNGANVLTFGAGSRLTVL.

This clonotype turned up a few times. CDR3 amino acids: CASSYRTGVGETQYF. Written as DNA, the CDR3 is TGTGCCAGCAGCTACAGGACAGGGGTAGGGGAGACCCAGTACTTC. V gene TRBV5-6 combines with J gene TRBJ2-5, with 9 nucleotides matching TRBD1. V lost 3 bases, J lost 5 bases, and 8 bases stayed unmatched. The germline CDR1 and CDR2 sequences are SGHDT and YYEEEE. CDR3 size: 15 residues.

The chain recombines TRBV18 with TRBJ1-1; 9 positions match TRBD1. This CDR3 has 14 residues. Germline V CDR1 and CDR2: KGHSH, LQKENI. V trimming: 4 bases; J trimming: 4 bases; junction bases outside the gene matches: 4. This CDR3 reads CASSLTGGSTEAFF. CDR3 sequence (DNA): TGTGCCAGCTCACTGACAGGGGGATCCACTGAAGCTTTCTTT. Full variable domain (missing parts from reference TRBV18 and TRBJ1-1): NAGVMQNPRHLVRRRGQEARLRCSPMKGHSHVYWYRQLPEEGLKFMVYLQKENIIDESGMPKERFSAEFPKEGPSILRIQQVVRGDSAAYFCASSLTGGSTEAFFGQGTRLTVV.

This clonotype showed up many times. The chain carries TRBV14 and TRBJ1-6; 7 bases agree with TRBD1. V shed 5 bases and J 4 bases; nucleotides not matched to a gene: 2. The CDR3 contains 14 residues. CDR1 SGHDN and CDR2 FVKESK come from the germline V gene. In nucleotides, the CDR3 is TGTGCCAGCAGCGAGACAGGGTATAATTCACCCCTCCACTTT. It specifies CASSETGYNSPLHF.

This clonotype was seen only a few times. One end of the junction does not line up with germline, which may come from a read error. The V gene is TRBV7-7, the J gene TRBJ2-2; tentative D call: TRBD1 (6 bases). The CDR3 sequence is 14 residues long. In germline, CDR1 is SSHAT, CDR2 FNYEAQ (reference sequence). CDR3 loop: CASSPRGSTGELFF. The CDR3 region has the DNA TGTGCTAGCAGCCCAAGGGGGAGCACCGGGGAGCTGTTTTTT.

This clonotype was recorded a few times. CDR3 loop: CASSPGGSGSLPGGEQYF. The CDR3 DNA sequence: TGCGCCAGCAGCCCGGGCGGTAGCGGGAGTCTCCCCGGGGGAGAGCAGTACTTC. This chain joins TRBV5-1 and TRBJ2-7; TRBD2 matches 9 bases. Germline loops: CDR1 SGHRS, CDR2 YFSETQ. Trimming removed 4 bases from V and 7 bases from J; junction bases left unmatched: 21. There are 18 residues in the CDR3.

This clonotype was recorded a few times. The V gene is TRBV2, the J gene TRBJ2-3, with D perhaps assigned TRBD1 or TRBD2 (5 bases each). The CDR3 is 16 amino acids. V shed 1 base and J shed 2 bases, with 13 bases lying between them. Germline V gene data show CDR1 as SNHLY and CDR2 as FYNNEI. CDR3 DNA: TGTGCCAGCAGTGAAGATTTCTGGGGGTCCACAGATACGCAGTATTTT. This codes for CASSEDFWGSTDTQYF.

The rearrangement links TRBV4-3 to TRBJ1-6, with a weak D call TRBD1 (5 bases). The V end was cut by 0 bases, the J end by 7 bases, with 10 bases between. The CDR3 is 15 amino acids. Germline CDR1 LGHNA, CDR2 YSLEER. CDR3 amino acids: CASSQDPGGNSPLHF. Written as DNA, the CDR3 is TGCGCCAGCAGCCAAGATCCCGGGGGAAATTCACCCCTCCACTTT.

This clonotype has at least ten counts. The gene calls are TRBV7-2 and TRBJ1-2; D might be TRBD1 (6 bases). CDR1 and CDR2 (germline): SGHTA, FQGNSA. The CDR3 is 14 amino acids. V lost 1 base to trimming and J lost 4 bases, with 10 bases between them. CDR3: CASSLDSGAYGYTF. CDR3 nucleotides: TGTGCCAGCAGCTTAGACTCAGGGGCCTATGGCTACACCTTC.

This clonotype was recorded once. CDR3 residues: CASSLLDRAQETQYF. CDR3 DNA: TGCGCCAGCAGCTTGCTGGACAGGGCCCAAGAGACCCAGTACTTC. The chain has TRBV5-1 and TRBJ2-5; 8 bases are a match to TRBD1. The CDR3 covers 15 residues. Germline CDR1 and CDR2: SGHRS and YFSETQ. With V trimmed by 1 base and J by 1 base, 3 bases remained unmatched.

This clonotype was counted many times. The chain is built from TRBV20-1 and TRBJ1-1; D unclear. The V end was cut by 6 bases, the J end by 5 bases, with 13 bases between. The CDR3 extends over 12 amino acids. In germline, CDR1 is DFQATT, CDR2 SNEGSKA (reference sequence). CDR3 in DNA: TGCAGTGCGGCCCGCCTAGGAACTGAAGCTTTCTTT. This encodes CSAARLGTEAFF.

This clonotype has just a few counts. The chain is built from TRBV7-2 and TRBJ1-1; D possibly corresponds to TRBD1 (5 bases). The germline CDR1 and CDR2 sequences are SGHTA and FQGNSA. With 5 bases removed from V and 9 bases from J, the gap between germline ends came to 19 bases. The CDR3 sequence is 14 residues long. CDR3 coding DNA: TGTGCCAGCAGCCCCCTTACAGGCGTGGCACAAGCTTTCTTT. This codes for CASSPLTGVAQAFF.

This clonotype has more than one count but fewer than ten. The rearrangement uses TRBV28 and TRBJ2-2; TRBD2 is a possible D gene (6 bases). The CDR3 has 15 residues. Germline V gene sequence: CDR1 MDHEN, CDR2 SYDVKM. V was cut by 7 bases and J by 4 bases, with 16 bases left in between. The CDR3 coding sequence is TGTGCCAGCACCTCGGGGGATCGGGGCACCGGGGAGCTGTTTTTT. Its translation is CASTSGDRGTGELFF. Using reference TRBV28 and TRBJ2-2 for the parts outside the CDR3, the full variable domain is DVKVTQSSRYLVKRTGEKVFLECVQDMDHENMFWYRQDPGLGLRLIYFSYDVKMKEKGDIPEGYSVSREKKERFSLILESASTNQTSMYLCASTSGDRGTGELFFGEGSRLTVL.

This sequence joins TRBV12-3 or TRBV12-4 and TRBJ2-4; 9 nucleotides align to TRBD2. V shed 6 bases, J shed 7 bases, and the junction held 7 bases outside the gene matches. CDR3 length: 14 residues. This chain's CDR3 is CASSLAGIENIQYF. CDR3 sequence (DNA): TGTGCCAGCAGCCTAGCGGGGATTGAGAACATTCAGTACTTC.

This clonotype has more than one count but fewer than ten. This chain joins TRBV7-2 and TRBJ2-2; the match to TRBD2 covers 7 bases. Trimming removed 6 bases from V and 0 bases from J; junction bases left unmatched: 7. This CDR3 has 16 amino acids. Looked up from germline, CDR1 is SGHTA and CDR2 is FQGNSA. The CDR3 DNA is TGTGCCAGCAGAACCTTACGGGGGGCGAACACCGGGGAGCTGTTTTTT. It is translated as CASRTLRGANTGELFF.

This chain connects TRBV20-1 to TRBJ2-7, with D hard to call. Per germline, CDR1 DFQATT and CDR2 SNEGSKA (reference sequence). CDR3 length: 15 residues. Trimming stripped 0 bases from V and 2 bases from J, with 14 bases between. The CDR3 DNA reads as TGCAGTGCTAGAGATCGTCGGAAGCCGGCCTACGAGCAGTACTTC. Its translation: CSARDRRKPAYEQYF.